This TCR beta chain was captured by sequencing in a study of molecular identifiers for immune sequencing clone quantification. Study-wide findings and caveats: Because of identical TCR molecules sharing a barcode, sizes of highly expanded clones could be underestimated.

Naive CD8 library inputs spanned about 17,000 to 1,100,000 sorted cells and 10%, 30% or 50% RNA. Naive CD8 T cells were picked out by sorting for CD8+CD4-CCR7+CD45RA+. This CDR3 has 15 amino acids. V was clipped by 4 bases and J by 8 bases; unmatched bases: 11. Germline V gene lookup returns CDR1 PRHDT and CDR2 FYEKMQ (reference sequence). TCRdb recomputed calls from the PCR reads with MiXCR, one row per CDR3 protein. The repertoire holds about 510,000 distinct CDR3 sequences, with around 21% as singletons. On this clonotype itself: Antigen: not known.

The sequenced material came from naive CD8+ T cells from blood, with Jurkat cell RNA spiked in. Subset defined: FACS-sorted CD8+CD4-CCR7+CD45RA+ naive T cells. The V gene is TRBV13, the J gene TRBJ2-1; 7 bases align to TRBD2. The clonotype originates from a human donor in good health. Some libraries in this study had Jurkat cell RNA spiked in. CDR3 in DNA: TGTGCCAGCAGCTCCCGGACTAGAGCGGTCGATGAGCAGTTCTTC. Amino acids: CASSSRTRAVDEQFF.